This paragraph covers one T cell receptor (beta chain) sequence. This entry is derived from a study of blood T cell repertoires in COVID-19. Here immunoSEQ multiplex PCR was the method, and the copy in TCRdb shows in-frame clones only, minus some. The data show over 80,000 clones, more than 75% seen once. Trimming removed 3 bases from V and 3 bases from J, with 8 bases in between. The CDR3 extends over 13 amino acids. The sequencing sample was made of peripheral blood. The sequence was collected from a human donor in a cohort sampled during active COVID-19. The V gene is TRBV5-3, the J gene TRBJ2-3; a possible D gene is TRBD2 (6 bases). TRBV5-3 is an open reading frame whose function is uncertain. CDR3 region: CARSWGGTDTQYF. The CDR3 DNA is TGTGCCAGAAGCTGGGGAGGTACAGATACGCAGTATTTT.